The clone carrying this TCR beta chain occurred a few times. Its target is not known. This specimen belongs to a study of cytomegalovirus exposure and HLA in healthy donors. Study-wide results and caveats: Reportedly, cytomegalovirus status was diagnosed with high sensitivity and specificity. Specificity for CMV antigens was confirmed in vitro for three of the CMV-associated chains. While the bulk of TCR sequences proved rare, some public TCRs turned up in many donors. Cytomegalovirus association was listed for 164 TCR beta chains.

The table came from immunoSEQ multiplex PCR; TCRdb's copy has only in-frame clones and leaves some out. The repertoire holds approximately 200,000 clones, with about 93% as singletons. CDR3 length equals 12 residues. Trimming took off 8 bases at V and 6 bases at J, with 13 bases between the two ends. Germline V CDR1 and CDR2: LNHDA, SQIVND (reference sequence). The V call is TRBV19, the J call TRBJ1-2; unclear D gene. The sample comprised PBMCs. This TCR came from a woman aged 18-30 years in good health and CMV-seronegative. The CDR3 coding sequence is TGTGCCAGTCAAGATCGGTTGCATGGCTACACCTTC. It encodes CASQDRLHGYTF.